This note documents a single TCR beta chain sequence. Per the authors' pipeline: Quantification of nucleated cells was approximated via reference gene primer amplification. Libraries were prepared by immunoSEQ multiplex PCR; TCRdb keeps only in-frame clonotypes and omits some of them. V and J calls and clone size follow that table, whereas D and trimming were derived from the DNA. Of 270,000 or so clones listed, 84% are singletons. The entry originates in a study of blood T cell repertoires in COVID-19. Study information: COVID-19 samples from acute and convalescent phases originated in the United States, Italy and Spain.

Cohorts were determined from participant-reported clinical history. Donors in Cohort 3 who had recovered were those with two negative PCRs, healthcare professional clearance, or resolution of their symptoms. Germline V gene sequence: CDR1 MDHEN, CDR2 SYDVKM. There are 13 residues in the CDR3. Trimming removed 1 base from V and 8 bases from J, with 11 bases in between. This chain connects TRBV28 to TRBJ1-2; D may be TRBD1 (6 bases). The sequence was obtained from a man between 50 and 59 years old who had recovered from COVID-19. The sample was PBMCs or T cells enriched from blood (not recorded which). CDR3: CASSLSRGAGYTF. The DNA for the CDR3 is TGTGCCAGCAGTTTATCCCGGGGGGCAGGCTACACCTTC.